This T cell receptor beta chain appears in the sequencing data of a study of cytomegalovirus exposure and HLA in healthy donors. Study outcomes and limitations: In a later analysis, productive TCRs from donors in an Asian-associated ancestry cluster reportedly carried fewer N-insertions than the cohort mean. An analysis done earlier found most TCR beta V segments productive about 87% or about 30% of the time. Per published reports, the classifier diagnosed cytomegalovirus status with high specificity and sensitivity.

The PCR used 60 Vbeta and 13 Jbeta primers. Sequenced by immunoSEQ multiplex PCR; TCRdb stores in-frame clones only, minus some. The data show some 180,000 clones, about an eighth seen once. Unmatched junction bases numbered 3, after V lost 6 bases and J lost 2 bases. CDR1 and CDR2 (germline): SNHLY, FYNNEI. The length of the CDR3 is 14 residues. This clone was seen a few times. Its antigen remains unidentified. The chain recombines TRBV2 with TRBJ2-2; 7 positions match TRBD2. Sequencing was done on a sample of PBMCs. This receptor was obtained from a man over 45 in good health and CMV-seropositive. The CDR3 DNA sequence: TGTGCCAGCAGGAGCGGGATAAACACCGGGGAGCTGTTTTTT. Protein product: CASRSGINTGELFF.